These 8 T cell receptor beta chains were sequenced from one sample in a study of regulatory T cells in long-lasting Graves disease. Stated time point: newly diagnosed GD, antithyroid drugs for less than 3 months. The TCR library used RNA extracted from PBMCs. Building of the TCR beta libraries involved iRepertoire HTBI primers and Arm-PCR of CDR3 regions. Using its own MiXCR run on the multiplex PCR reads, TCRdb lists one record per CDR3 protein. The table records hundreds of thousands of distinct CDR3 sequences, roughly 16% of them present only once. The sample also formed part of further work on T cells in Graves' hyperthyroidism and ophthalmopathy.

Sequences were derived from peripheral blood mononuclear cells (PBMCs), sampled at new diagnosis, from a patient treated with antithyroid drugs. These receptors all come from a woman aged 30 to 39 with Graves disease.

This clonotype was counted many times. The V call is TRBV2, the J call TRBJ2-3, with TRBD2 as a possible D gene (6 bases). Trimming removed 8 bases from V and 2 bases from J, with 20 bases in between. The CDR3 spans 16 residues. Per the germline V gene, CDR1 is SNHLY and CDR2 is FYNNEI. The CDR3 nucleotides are TGTGCCAGCGTTGCCCTAGGTGCGGGATCCACAGATACGCAGTATTTT. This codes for CASVALGAGSTDTQYF.

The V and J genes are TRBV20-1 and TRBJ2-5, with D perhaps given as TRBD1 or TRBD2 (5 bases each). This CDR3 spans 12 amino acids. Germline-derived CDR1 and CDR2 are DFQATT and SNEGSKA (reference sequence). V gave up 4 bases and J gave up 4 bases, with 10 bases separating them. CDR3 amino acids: CSAKRGGETQYF. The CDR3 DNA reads TGCAGTGCTAAACGGGGCGGAGAGACCCAGTACTTC.

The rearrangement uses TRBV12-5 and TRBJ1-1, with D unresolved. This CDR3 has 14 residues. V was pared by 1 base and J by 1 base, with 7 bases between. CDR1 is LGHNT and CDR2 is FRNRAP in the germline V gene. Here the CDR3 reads CASGLGLGNTEAFF. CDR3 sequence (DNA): TGTGCTAGTGGTTTGGGCCTTGGGAACACTGAAGCTTTCTTT.

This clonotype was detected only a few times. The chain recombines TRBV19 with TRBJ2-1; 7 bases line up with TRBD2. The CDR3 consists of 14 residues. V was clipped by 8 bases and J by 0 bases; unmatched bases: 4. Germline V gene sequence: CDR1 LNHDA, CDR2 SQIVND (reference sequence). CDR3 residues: CASAGGGSYNEQFF. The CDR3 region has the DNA TGTGCCAGTGCTGGGGGGGGCTCCTACAATGAGCAGTTCTTC.

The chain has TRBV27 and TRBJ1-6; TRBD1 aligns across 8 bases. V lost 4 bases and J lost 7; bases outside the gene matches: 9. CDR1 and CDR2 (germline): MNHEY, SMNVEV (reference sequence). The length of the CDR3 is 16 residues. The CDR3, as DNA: TGTGCCAGCAGTTCCAAGACAGGGGTAAGGAATTCACCCCTCCACTTT. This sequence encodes CASSSKTGVRNSPLHF.

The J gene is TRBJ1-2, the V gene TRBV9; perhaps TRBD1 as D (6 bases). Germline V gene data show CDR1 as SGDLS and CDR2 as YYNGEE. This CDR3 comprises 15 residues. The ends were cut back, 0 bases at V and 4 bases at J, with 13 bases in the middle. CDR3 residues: CASSVAPGGGYGYTF. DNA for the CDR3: TGTGCCAGCAGCGTAGCTCCTGGAGGGGGCTATGGCTACACCTTC.

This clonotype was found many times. CDR3 sequence reads: CASSDGVNYGYTF. CDR3 nucleotides: TGTGCCAGCAGCGACGGGGTTAACTATGGCTACACCTTC. The gene calls are TRBV6-1 and TRBJ1-2; the D is unclear. The CDR3 runs 13 residues. V lost 6 bases to trimming and J lost 1 base, with 9 bases between them. Germline V gene lookup returns CDR1 MNHNS and CDR2 SASEGT.

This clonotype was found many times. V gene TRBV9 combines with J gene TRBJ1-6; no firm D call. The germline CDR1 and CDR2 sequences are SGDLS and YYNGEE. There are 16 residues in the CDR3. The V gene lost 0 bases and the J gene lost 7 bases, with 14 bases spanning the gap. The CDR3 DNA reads TGTGCCAGCAGCGTAGAGGCTGTGGGCACCAATTCACCCCTCCACTTT. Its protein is CASSVEAVGTNSPLHF.